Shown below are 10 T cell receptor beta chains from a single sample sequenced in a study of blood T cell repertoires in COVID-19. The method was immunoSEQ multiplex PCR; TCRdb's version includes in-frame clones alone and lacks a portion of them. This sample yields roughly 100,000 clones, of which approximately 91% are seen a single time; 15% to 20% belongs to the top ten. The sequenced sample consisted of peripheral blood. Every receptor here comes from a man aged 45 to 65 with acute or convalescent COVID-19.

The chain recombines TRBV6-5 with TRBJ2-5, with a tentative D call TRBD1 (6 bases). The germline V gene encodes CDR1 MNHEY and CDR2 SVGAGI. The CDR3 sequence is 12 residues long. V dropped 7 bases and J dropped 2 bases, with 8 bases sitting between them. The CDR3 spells CASKGQQETQYF. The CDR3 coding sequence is TGTGCCAGCAAAGGACAGCAAGAGACCCAGTACTTC.

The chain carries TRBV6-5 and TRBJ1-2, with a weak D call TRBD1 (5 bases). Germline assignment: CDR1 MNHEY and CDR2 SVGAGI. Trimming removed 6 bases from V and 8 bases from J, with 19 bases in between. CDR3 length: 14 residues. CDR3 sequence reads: CASSHPERGDGYTF. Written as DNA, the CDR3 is TGTGCCAGCAGCCACCCCGAACGGGGGGACGGCTACACCTTC.

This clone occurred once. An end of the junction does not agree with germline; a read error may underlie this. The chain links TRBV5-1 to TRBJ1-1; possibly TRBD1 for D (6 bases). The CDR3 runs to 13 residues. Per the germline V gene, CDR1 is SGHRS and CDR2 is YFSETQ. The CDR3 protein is CASSSLGGRELLF. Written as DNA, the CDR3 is TGCGCCAGCAGCTCCCTAGGGGGAAGGGAACTTCTCTTT.

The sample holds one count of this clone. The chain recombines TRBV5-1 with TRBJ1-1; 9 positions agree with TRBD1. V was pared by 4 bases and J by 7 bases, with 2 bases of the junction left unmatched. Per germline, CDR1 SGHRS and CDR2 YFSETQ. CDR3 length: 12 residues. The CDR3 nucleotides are TGCGCCAGCAGCACGACAGGGGGTGAAGCTTTCTTT. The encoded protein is CASSTTGGEAFF. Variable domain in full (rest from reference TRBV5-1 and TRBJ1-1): KAGVTQTPRYLIKTRGQQVTLSCSPISGHRSVSWYQQTPGQGLQFLFEYFSETQRNKGNFPGRFSGRQFSNSRSEMNVSTLELGDSALYLCASSTTGGEAFFGQGTRLTVV.

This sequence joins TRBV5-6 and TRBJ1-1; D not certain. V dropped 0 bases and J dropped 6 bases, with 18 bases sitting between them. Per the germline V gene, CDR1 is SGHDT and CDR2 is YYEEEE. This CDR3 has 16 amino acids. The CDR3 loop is CASSLGGSVPEAEAFF. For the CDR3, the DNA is TGTGCCAGCAGCTTGGGCGGTTCGGTCCCGGAGGCTGAAGCTTTCTTT.

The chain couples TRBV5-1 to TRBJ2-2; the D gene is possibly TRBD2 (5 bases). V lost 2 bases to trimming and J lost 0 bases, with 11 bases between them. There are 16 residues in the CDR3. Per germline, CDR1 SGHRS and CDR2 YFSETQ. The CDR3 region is CASSFSGPANTGELFF. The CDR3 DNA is TGCGCCAGCAGCTTCAGCGGTCCCGCGAACACCGGGGAGCTGTTTTTT.

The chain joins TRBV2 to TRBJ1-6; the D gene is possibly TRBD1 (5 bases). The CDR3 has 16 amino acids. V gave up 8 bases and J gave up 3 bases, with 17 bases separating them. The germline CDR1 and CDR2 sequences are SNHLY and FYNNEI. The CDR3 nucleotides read TGTGCCAGCTCTCCCCACCAGGGTATCTATAATTCACCCCTCCACTTT. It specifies CASSPHQGIYNSPLHF.

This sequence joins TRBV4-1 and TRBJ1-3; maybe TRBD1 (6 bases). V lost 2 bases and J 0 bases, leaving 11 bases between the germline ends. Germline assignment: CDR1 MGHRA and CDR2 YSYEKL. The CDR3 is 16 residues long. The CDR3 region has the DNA TGCGCCAGCAGCCAACATGGGACACCCTCTGGAAACACCATATATTTT. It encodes CASSQHGTPSGNTIYF.

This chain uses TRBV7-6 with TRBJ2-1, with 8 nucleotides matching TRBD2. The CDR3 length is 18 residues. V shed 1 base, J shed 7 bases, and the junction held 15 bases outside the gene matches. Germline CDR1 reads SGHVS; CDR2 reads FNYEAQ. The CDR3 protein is CASSLVAPPGLVSNEQFF. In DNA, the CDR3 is TGTGCCAGCAGCTTAGTGGCCCCTCCGGGACTAGTAAGTAATGAGCAGTTCTTC.

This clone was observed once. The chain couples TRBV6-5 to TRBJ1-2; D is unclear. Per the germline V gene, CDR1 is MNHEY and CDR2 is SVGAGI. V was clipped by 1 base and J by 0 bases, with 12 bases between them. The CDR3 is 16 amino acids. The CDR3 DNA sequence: TGTGCCAGCAGTTACTTGTCGGCGGATTCTAACTATGGCTACACCTTC. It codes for CASSYLSADSNYGYTF.